This note documents a single T cell receptor beta chain sequence. The antigen remains unidentified. The sample originates from a study of T cells after posttransplantation cyclophosphamide. General observations from the study: Recipient CMV seropositivity and CMV reactivation strongly tracked TRB clonality. TRB overlap between skin or GI tissue T cells and blood was limited. Donor CD8+ memory clones often dominated recipient blood repertoires at later times.

Treatment was busulfan-fludarabine conditioning, a marrow graft, and cyclophosphamide on days +3 and +4. CDR1 is SGDLS, CDR2 YYNGEE, per germline. V was pared by 6 bases and J by 13 bases, with 15 bases of the junction left unmatched. There are 14 residues in the CDR3. Repertoires were generated with immunoSEQ multiplex PCR, while TCRdb's copy carries only in-frame clones and drops some. The sample lists under 50,000 clones; 90% were seen once. The clonotype was recovered from a male patient aged 60 to 75 who received an allogeneic stem cell transplant from a related donor and was CMV-positive. Some T cells may have come from the graft donor. This sample comprised PBMCs, obtained 55 to 70 days after allogeneic stem cell transplant with posttransplant cyclophosphamide. The J gene is TRBJ2-1, the V gene TRBV9; 8 bases align to TRBD2. Here the CDR3 DNA reads TGTGCCAGCAAGCGAGCGGGGGCAGACGGGGCACAGTTCTTC. Protein: CASKRAGADGAQFF.